These T cell receptor beta chains were read from a single sample in a study of blood T cell repertoires in COVID-19. The assay was immunoSEQ multiplex PCR, and TCRdb's table has in-frame clones only and misses some. The sample has around 110,000 clones, 82% seen once. Sequencing was done on a sample of peripheral blood. Every receptor here comes from an older man with active or convalescent COVID-19. Each CDR3 is given with its conserved first and last residue. Each record gives: J gene, V gene, CDR3 protein.

TRBJ1-1,TRBV11-3,CASSKDRQHTEAFF
TRBJ2-7,TRBV30,CAWSWGAEQYF
TRBJ2-7,TRBV4-1,CASSKGSRGQDEQYF
TRBJ1-3,TRBV18,CASSPVQGLGNTIYF
TRBJ2-4,TRBV5-4,CASSGGFEKYDIQYF
TRBJ1-2,TRBV11-3,CASSATPGQGAENYGYTF
TRBJ1-1,TRBV10-2,CASSESRAGTGTTEAFF
TRBJ2-1,TRBV28,CASSSPGQGAGEQFF
TRBJ1-5,TRBV4-1,CASSDPGVVQPQHF
TRBJ2-2,TRBV9,CASSGPNTGELFF
TRBJ2-1,TRBV30,CAWSRTSGGYEQFF
TRBJ1-4,TRBV4-3,CASSQDFKRLDEKLFF
TRBJ2-1,TRBV10-2,CASSEFGEQFF
TRBJ2-5,TRBV6-5,CASKISSGTETQYF
TRBJ2-5,TRBV6-5,CASSWTGRETQYF
TRBJ2-7,TRBV7-9,CASSSDTSYEQYF
TRBJ2-1,TRBV5-8,CASSRLAGDEQFF
TRBJ2-7,TRBV5-1,CASSQDSSPRRQYF
TRBJ1-3,TRBV19,CASSRQGGNTIYF
TRBJ1-6,TRBV5-1,CASSSRTGSSYNSPLHF
TRBJ2-3,TRBV9,CATQLGGTRFPDTQYF
TRBJ2-7,TRBV7-3,CASSLTDKSEQYF
TRBJ1-2,TRBV12-3/TRBV12-4,CASSFAANYGYTF
TRBJ2-1,TRBV7-2,CASSLAGAAGVYNEQFF
TRBJ2-1,TRBV24-1,CATSDSGTSGSTSHNNEQFF
TRBJ2-3,TRBV18,CASSPLRLAGEDSDTQYF
TRBJ2-2,TRBV5-1,CASSFGGPDTGELFF
TRBJ2-1,TRBV19,CASMSPGTYNEQFF
TRBJ1-5,TRBV6-4,CASSETVDNQPQHF
TRBJ2-1,TRBV3-1/TRBV3-2,CASSQGGREKQFF
TRBJ2-2,TRBV7-2,CASSLRGAGTGELFF
TRBJ2-1,TRBV24-1,CATSDSQGFIDEQFF
TRBJ1-1,TRBV10-3,CAISESTRTDTEAFF
TRBJ1-1,TRBV18,CASSPIQGAGTEAFF
TRBJ1-1,TRBV7-9,CASSEQGVGTEAFF
TRBJ1-6,TRBV27,CASSLAENSPLHF
TRBJ1-3,TRBV6-5,CASSTTGGSGNTIYF
TRBJ1-2,TRBV5-4,CASSPGQYNNYGYTF
TRBJ1-1,TRBV7-9,CASSTGQVSIEAFF